This entry lists 26 T cell receptor beta chains sequenced from one sample in a study of T cell responses to AZD1222 COVID-19 vaccine. Measured with immunoSEQ multiplex PCR; TCRdb has only the in-frame clones, and not every one. Of some 85,000 clones in the sample, about nine tenths were seen once. The sequencing used peripheral blood, collected on day 0 of AZD1222 vaccination. The receptors shown here come from an adult in good health.

This chain uses TRBV5-1 with TRBJ1-2; 7 nucleotides agree with TRBD1. The CDR3 consists of 14 residues. The germline CDR1 and CDR2 sequences are SGHRS and YFSETQ. Germline trimming cut 4 bases from V and 0 bases from J; bases unmatched to any gene: 3. The CDR3: CASSRDRANYGYTF. The CDR3 DNA is TGCGCCAGCAGCCGGGACAGAGCTAACTATGGCTACACCTTC. The full variable domain, rest sourced from reference TRBV5-1 and TRBJ1-2, is KAGVTQTPRYLIKTRGQQVTLSCSPISGHRSVSWYQQTPGQGLQFLFEYFSETQRNKGNFPGRFSGRQFSNSRSEMNVSTLELGDSALYLCASSRDRANYGYTFGSGTRLTVV.

The chain links TRBV5-1 to TRBJ2-2, with TRBD1 matching over 8 bases. Trimming removed 4 bases from V and 2 bases from J; junction bases left unmatched: 4. The CDR3 runs 15 residues. The germline V gene has CDR1 SGHRS and CDR2 YFSETQ. CDR3 amino acids: CASSPDRVNTGELFF. CDR3 DNA: TGCGCCAGCAGCCCGGACAGGGTAAACACCGGGGAGCTGTTTTTT.

The chain links TRBV7-9 to TRBJ2-7, with D perhaps given as TRBD1 or TRBD2 (5 bases each). V was trimmed by 5 bases and J by 4 bases, leaving 18 bases between them. The germline V gene has CDR1 SEHNR and CDR2 FQNEAQ (reference sequence). The CDR3 has 15 residues. CDR3 region: CASSPSGTSRYEQYF. CDR3 in DNA: TGTGCCAGCAGCCCCTCCGGGACCTCCCGATACGAGCAGTACTTC.

The V gene is TRBV24-1, the J gene TRBJ2-3, with D hard to call. V dropped 5 bases and J dropped 1 base, with 3 bases sitting between them. The CDR3 is 12 amino acids. Germline loops: CDR1 KGHDR, CDR2 SFDVKD. In nucleotides, the CDR3 is TGTGCCACCAGTGCGGGCACAGATACGCAGTATTTT. As protein: CATSAGTDTQYF.

The J gene is TRBJ2-3, the V gene TRBV9; no firm D call. The CDR3 contains 14 residues. From germline, CDR1 is SGDLS and CDR2 YYNGEE. The V end was cut by 0 bases, the J end by 0 bases, with 5 bases between. The CDR3 here is CASSVGTSTDTQYF. For the CDR3, the DNA is TGTGCCAGCAGCGTAGGAACTAGCACAGATACGCAGTATTTT.

V gene TRBV2 combines with J gene TRBJ1-6; tentative D call: TRBD1 (5 bases). From germline, CDR1 is SNHLY and CDR2 FYNNEI. CDR3 length equals 14 residues. The V gene lost 2 bases and the J gene lost 7 bases, with 9 bases spanning the gap. DNA of the CDR3: TGTGCCAGCAGTGAATCGGGACGGAATTCACCCCTCCACTTT. It specifies CASSESGRNSPLHF.

V gene TRBV18 combines with J gene TRBJ2-7; 10 bases are a match to TRBD1. V trimming: 3 bases; J trimming: 3 bases; junction bases outside the gene matches: 5. The germline gives CDR1 KGHSH, CDR2 LQKENI. The CDR3 totals 15 residues. The CDR3 sequence is CASSPGGQGFYEQYF. The CDR3 DNA is TGTGCCAGCTCACCTGGGGGACAGGGGTTCTACGAGCAGTACTTC.

The CDR3 sequence is CASSDKADAGKLFF. As DNA, the CDR3 is TGTGCCAGCAGTGACAAGGCAGACGCCGGAAAACTGTTTTTT. The chain links TRBV6-4 to TRBJ1-4; unclear D gene. The ends were cut back, 2 bases at V and 10 bases at J, with 14 bases in the middle. The CDR3 has 14 residues. Germline assignment: CDR1 MRHNA and CDR2 SNTAGT.

The rearrangement uses TRBV25-1 and TRBJ1-5; D possibly corresponds to TRBD1 (5 bases). CDR1 is MGHDK, CDR2 SYGVNS, per germline. V dropped 5 bases and J dropped 6 bases, with 11 bases sitting between them. The CDR3 spans 13 residues. CDR3 bases: TGTGCCAGCAGTCAGGGCTATTCTCAGCCCCAGCATTTT. Protein sequence: CASSQGYSQPQHF.

This clone came up a few times. Here the CDR3 reads CASSLTGRDEQYF. Written as DNA, the CDR3 is TGTGCCAGCAGTTTGACAGGTCGCGACGAGCAGTACTTC. The chain recombines TRBV2 with TRBJ2-7; weak D call: TRBD1 (6 bases). The germline V gene encodes CDR1 SNHLY and CDR2 FYNNEI. Trimming removed 5 bases at V and 5 bases at J, with 13 bases between. CDR3 size: 13 residues. The whole variable domain, filled in from reference TRBV2 and TRBJ2-7, reads EPEVTQTPSHQVTQMGQEVILRCVPISNHLYFYWYRQILGQKVEFLVSFYNNEISEKSEIFDDQFSVERPDGSNFTLKIRSTKLEDSAMYFCASSLTGRDEQYFGPGTRLTVT.

The CDR3 sequence: CASTQDGGGYTF. The CDR3 bases are TGTGCCAGCACCCAGGACGGCGGGGGCTACACCTTC. V is TRBV6-5 and J is TRBJ1-2; no clear D. This CDR3 region has 12 residues. Trimming shortened V by 7 bases and J by 8 bases, and 14 bases separated the two germline ends. CDR1 is MNHEY and CDR2 is SVGAGI in the germline V gene.

The chain employs TRBV7-9 and TRBJ2-7, with unresolved D. The CDR3 runs to 11 residues. The V gene lost 5 bases and the J gene lost 3 bases, with 5 bases spanning the gap. The germline V gene has CDR1 SEHNR and CDR2 FQNEAQ (reference sequence). The CDR3 is CASSGVYEQYF. For the CDR3, the DNA is TGTGCCAGCAGCGGTGTCTACGAGCAGTACTTC.

The rearrangement links TRBV13 to TRBJ2-1; tentatively, D is TRBD2 (6 bases). In germline, CDR1 is PRHDT, CDR2 FYEKMQ (reference sequence). The CDR3 length is 15 residues. Deletions cut 3 bases from V and 3 bases from J, with 12 bases between. CDR3 in amino acids: CASSFYGTLYNEQFF. The DNA of the CDR3 is TGTGCCAGCAGCTTTTACGGGACTCTCTACAATGAGCAGTTCTTC.

The chain employs TRBV6-5 and TRBJ1-3; maybe TRBD1 (5 bases). The CDR3 covers 15 residues. Trimming took off 2 bases at V and 0 bases at J, with 8 bases between the two ends. The germline V gene encodes CDR1 MNHEY and CDR2 SVGAGI. This CDR3 reads CASSYRQNSGNTIYF. CDR3 coding DNA: TGTGCCAGCAGTTACCGACAGAACTCTGGAAACACCATATATTTT.

The chain employs TRBV15 and TRBJ1-6; 8 positions agree with TRBD1. CDR3 length: 14 amino acids. Germline V gene data show CDR1 as LNHNV and CDR2 as YYDKDF (reference sequence). The J segment lost 9 bases and the V segment lost 5 bases, leaving 6 bases of the junction unmatched. CDR3 DNA: TGTGCCACCAGCGCAGGGGGCATTGGTTCACCCCTCCACTTT. Protein sequence: CATSAGGIGSPLHF.

The rearrangement links TRBV6-4 to TRBJ1-2; D might be TRBD1 (6 bases). Germline CDR1 reads MRHNA; CDR2 reads SNTAGT. This CDR3 spans 12 amino acids. Trimming shortened V by 0 bases and J by 11 bases, and 10 bases separated the two germline ends. The CDR3 sequence: CASSDSGGQYTF. The CDR3, as DNA: TGTGCCAGCAGTGACTCGGGGGGCCAGTACACCTTC.

This chain joins TRBV24-1 and TRBJ1-5; the D is unclear. Trimming cost V 12 bases and J 0 bases, with 17 bases left between them. This CDR3 comprises 15 residues. The germline CDR1 and CDR2 sequences are KGHDR and SFDVKD. The CDR3 is CAFLPQRDSNQPQHF. The CDR3 DNA reads as TGTGCCTTCCTACCCCAGCGGGATAGCAATCAGCCCCAGCATTTT.

This clone was seen only a few times. The rearrangement links TRBV2 to TRBJ2-2; D gene uncertain. Germline V gene sequence: CDR1 SNHLY, CDR2 FYNNEI. The V end lost 4 bases, the J end lost 1 base, and 7 bases lay between the germline ends. There are 14 residues in the CDR3. CDR3 bases: TGTGCCAGCAGTGGGGCAGTGAACACCGGGGAGCTGTTTTTT. Translating it yields CASSGAVNTGELFF.

The chain carries TRBV5-1 and TRBJ1-4; 7 bases agree with TRBD1. CDR3 size: 15 residues. Germline CDR1 and CDR2: SGHRS and YFSETQ. V dropped 3 bases and J dropped 4; count of bases not matched to a gene: 6. The CDR3, as DNA: TGCGCCAGCAGCTCACAGGGGCCAAATAATGAAAAACTGTTTTTT. Amino acids: CASSSQGPNNEKLFF.

This sequence joins TRBV11-1 and TRBJ2-6; TRBD2 matches at 9 bases. Germline V gives CDR1 SGHAT, CDR2 FQDESV (reference sequence). CDR3 length: 15 amino acids. The V gene end was trimmed by 9 bases and the J gene end by 0 bases; junction bases not matched to a gene: 3. The CDR3 loop reads CASSGGRSGANVLTF. CDR3 sequence (DNA): TGTGCCAGTAGCGGGGGCCGCTCTGGGGCCAACGTCCTGACTTTC.

J is TRBJ2-1 and V is TRBV24-1; tentative D call: TRBD1 (6 bases). The CDR3 runs 14 residues. Germline assignment: CDR1 KGHDR and CDR2 SFDVKD. Trimming shortened V by 2 bases and J by 8 bases, and 12 bases separated the two germline ends. In DNA form, the CDR3 reads TGTGCCACCAGTGATTATTACAGGGACGATGAGCAGTTCTTC. This encodes CATSDYYRDDEQFF.

The gene calls are TRBV7-9 and TRBJ2-2; D is unclear. V was pared by 3 bases and J by 10 bases, with 9 bases between. Germline V gives CDR1 SEHNR, CDR2 FQNEAQ (reference sequence). The CDR3 extends over 12 amino acids. CDR3 protein: CASSLPLQELFF. The CDR3 bases are TGTGCCAGCAGCTTGCCCCTGCAGGAGCTGTTTTTT. The variable domain in full, completed from reference TRBV7-9 and TRBJ2-2, reads DTGVSQNPRHKITKRGQNVTFRCDPISEHNRLYWYRQTLGQGPEFLTYFQNEAQLEKSRLLSDRFSAERPKGSFSTLEIQRTEQGDSAMYLCASSLPLQELFFGEGSRLTVL.

The chain is built from TRBV12-3 or TRBV12-4 and TRBJ1-2, with D possibly TRBD1 on 5 matching bases. The ends were cut back, 7 bases at V and 5 bases at J, with 14 bases in the middle. There are 13 residues in the CDR3. CDR3 loop: CASNARDSYGYTF. Here the CDR3 DNA reads TGTGCCAGCAACGCGCGGGACTCTTATGGCTACACCTTC.

This clone was observed once. The genes are TRBV5-8 and TRBJ1-5; D is undetermined. V lost 7 bases and J 7 bases, leaving 12 bases between the germline ends. The CDR3 totals 12 residues. Germline values: CDR1 SGHTS, CDR2 YDEGEE. The CDR3 sequence is CASGRMYQPQHF. The CDR3 DNA is TGTGCCAGCGGCCGGATGTACCAGCCCCAGCATTTT.

The rearrangement joins TRBV29-1 to TRBJ1-5; no clear D. Germline CDR1 and CDR2: SQVTM and ANQGSEA. Trimming stripped 6 bases from V and 8 bases from J, with 17 bases between. This CDR3 has 13 residues. The CDR3 reads CSVAEYREEPQHF. The CDR3 nucleotides read TGCAGCGTCGCGGAATATCGAGAGGAGCCCCAGCATTTT.

The gene calls are TRBV6-5 and TRBJ2-5; D might be TRBD1 or TRBD2, each matching 5 bases. Germline V CDR1 and CDR2: MNHEY, SVGAGI. CDR3 size: 15 residues. The V and J ends lost 0 bases and 2 bases respectively, with 10 bases between them. Written as DNA, the CDR3 is TGTGCCAGCAGTTACTCATGGGGGATACAAGAGACCCAGTACTTC. Translation: CASSYSWGIQETQYF.